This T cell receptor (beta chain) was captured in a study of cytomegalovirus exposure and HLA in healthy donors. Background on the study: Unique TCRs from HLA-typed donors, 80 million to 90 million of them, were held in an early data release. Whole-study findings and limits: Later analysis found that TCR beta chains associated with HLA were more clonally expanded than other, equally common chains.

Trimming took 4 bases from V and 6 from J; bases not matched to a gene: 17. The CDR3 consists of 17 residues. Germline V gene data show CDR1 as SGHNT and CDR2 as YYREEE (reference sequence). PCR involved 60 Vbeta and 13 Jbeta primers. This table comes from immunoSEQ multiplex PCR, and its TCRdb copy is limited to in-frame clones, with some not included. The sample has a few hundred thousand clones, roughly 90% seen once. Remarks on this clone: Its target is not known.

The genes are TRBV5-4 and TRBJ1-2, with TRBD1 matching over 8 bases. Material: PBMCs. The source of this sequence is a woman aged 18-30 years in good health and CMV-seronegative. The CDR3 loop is CASSRRKDRGNSDGYTF. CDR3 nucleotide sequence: TGTGCCAGCAGCCGAAGAAAAGACAGGGGCAACTCGGATGGCTACACCTTC.